This TCR beta chain is from a study of T cells in narcolepsy. The CDR3 sequence is 14 residues long. The germline V gene encodes CDR1 MNHEY and CDR2 SVGAGI. J gave up 6 bases and V 4 bases, and 4 bases lay outside the gene matches. This table comes from immunoSEQ multiplex PCR, and its TCRdb copy is limited to in-frame clones, with some not included. The sample holds 30,000 or so clones, approximately 80% seen once. V and J are TRBV6-5 and TRBJ1-5; 9 bases line up with TRBD1. The TCR originated in a human donor with narcolepsy. The sample comprised CD45RA- memory CD4+ T cells from PBMCs. The CDR3 nucleotides read TGTGCCAGCAGTTCCACAGGGGGCAGTCAGCCCCAGCATTTT. This translates into CASSSTGGSQPQHF.